This TCR beta chain was identified during a study of T cell responses to AZD1222 COVID-19 vaccine. Notes on the study in general: Repertoire sampling was restricted to post-peak T cell response timepoints. Most donors were white British and more were female, and clonal diversity was possibly underestimated. Two AZD1222 doses significantly raised spike-specific TCR breadth and depth over controls. Of spike-specific TCRs, nearly half reportedly target regions left unmutated in variants.

Trimming shortened V by 1 base and J by 3 bases, and 12 bases separated the two germline ends. From germline, CDR1 is MGHDK and CDR2 SYGVNS. The CDR3 length is 15 residues. Sequencing used immunoSEQ multiplex PCR; TCRdb keeps in-frame clones, though not all of them. The repertoire holds 100,000 or so clones, with about 88% as singletons. This clone was detected only a few times. Antigen unknown. The sequence was obtained from an adult in good health. This material consisted of peripheral blood, taken on day 0 of AZD1222 vaccination. The chain couples TRBV25-1 to TRBJ2-5, with D perhaps matching TRBD1 (5 bases). CDR3 sequence (DNA): TGTGCCAGCAGTGAATGGGGCGATTTAAAAGAGACCCAGTACTTC. It codes for CASSEWGDLKETQYF.